These T cell receptor beta chains were read from a single sample in a study of blood T cell repertoires in COVID-19. The repertoire was sequenced with immunoSEQ multiplex PCR; TCRdb's copy has only in-frame clones and lacks some. This sample has over 200,000 clones, with around 84% found just once. The source material was peripheral blood. Receptor source: a man aged 35-49 years who had recovered from COVID-19. Each CDR3 is given with its conserved first and last residue. A D gene is named only where the DNA matches it firmly. Expanded clones get a size class; other rows say once, few or many, or leave the size out.

clone size,J gene,D gene,V gene,CDR3 protein,CDR3 DNA
.,TRBJ1-3,.,TRBV18,CASSPVGTTGNTIYF,TGTGCCAGCTCCCCCGTGGGTACTACTGGAAACACCATATATTTT
.,TRBJ2-7,TRBD2,TRBV9,CASSVGSSGRGEQYF,TGTGCCAGCAGCGTTGGATCTAGCGGGAGAGGCGAGCAGTACTTC
.,TRBJ2-7,TRBD1,TRBV27,CASASYGTDRYEQYF,TGTGCCAGCGCCTCGTACGGGACAGATCGGTACGAGCAGTACTTC
.,TRBJ2-3,.,TRBV4-3,CASSQDTNTDTQYF,TGCGCCAGCAGCCAAGATACTAACACAGATACGCAGTATTTT
.,TRBJ1-1,.,TRBV19,CASGWPKDSTLNTEAFF,TGTGCCAGTGGTTGGCCGAAGGACAGCACCTTGAACACTGAAGCTTTCTTT
.,TRBJ2-5,.,TRBV19,CASSPPTARTQYF,TGTGCCAGTAGCCCACCTACTGCCCGGACCCAGTACTTC
few,TRBJ2-7,.,TRBV29-1,CSVRDITYEQYF,TGCAGCGTTCGGGACATAACCTACGAGCAGTACTTC
.,TRBJ2-7,TRBD1,TRBV18,CASSLTGDMGEQYF,TGTGCCAGCTCACTAACAGGGGATATGGGCGAGCAGTACTTC
.,TRBJ1-6,.,TRBV11-2,CASSLWGDYNSPLHF,TGTGCCAGCAGCTTATGGGGGGACTATAATTCACCCCTCCACTTT
.,TRBJ2-6,TRBD1,TRBV24-1,CATSEDGTDVLTF,TGTGCCACCAGTGAGGATGGGACAGACGTCCTGACTTTC
.,TRBJ1-5,TRBD1,TRBV6-6,CASRSTGGAENQPQHF,TGTGCCAGCAGATCTACAGGGGGCGCCGAAAATCAGCCCCAGCATTTT
.,TRBJ1-5,.,TRBV27,CASSLLGPGGPQPQHF,TGTGCCAGCAGTTTACTTGGGCCTGGAGGACCCCAGCCCCAGCATTTT
once,TRBJ1-4,.,TRBV3-1/TRBV3-2,CASSQPGGKLFF,TGTGCCAGCAGCCAGCCAGGAGGAAAACTGTTTTTT
few,TRBJ2-7,.,TRBV7-8,CASSERVRGYEQYF,TGTGCCAGCAGCGAAAGAGTACGGGGCTACGAGCAGTACTTC
.,TRBJ2-6,.,TRBV3-1/TRBV3-2,CASSQVSSGANVLTF,TGTGCCAGCAGCCAAGTGAGCTCTGGGGCCAACGTCCTGACTTTC
once,TRBJ2-2,.,TRBV11-3,CASSLVSGHPTGELFF,TGTGCCAGCAGCTTAGTCTCGGGACACCCCACCGGGGAGCTGTTTTTT
.,TRBJ1-2,.,TRBV20-1,CSASVPPLNYGYTF,TGCAGTGCTAGTGTTCCTCCGTTAAACTATGGCTACACCTTC
.,TRBJ1-4,.,TRBV27,CASSGAGVEKLFF,TGTGCCAGCAGTGGGGCAGGGGTTGAAAAACTGTTTTTT
few,TRBJ2-5,.,TRBV29-1,CSVGSLTSYPQETQYF,TGCAGCGTTGGCAGCCTAACTAGCTATCCCCAAGAGACCCAGTACTTC
.,TRBJ2-2,TRBD1,TRBV6-2/TRBV6-3,CASSYSRGRGTGELFF,TGTGCCAGCAGTTACTCCAGGGGGCGCGGCACCGGGGAGCTGTTTTTT
.,TRBJ2-7,.,TRBV11-3,CASSLVSGGEYEQYF,TGTGCCAGCAGCTTAGTATCGGGGGGCGAGTACGAGCAGTACTTC
once,TRBJ1-2,TRBD1,TRBV5-6,CASSWRTGPLNYGYTF,TGTGCCAGCAGCTGGAGGACAGGACCCCTAAACTATGGCTACACCTTC
.,TRBJ1-2,TRBD1,TRBV5-1,CASSSLPGTGSASYTF,TGCGCCAGCAGCTCCCTCCCCGGGACAGGGAGTGCGAGCTACACCTTC
.,TRBJ1-5,.,TRBV18,CASSPEWWLGGQPQHF,TGTGCCAGCTCACCGGAGTGGTGGCTAGGGGGTCAGCCCCAGCATTTT
.,TRBJ1-6,TRBD1,TRBV4-3,CASSRSDRVDSPLHF,TGCGCCAGCAGCCGATCGGACAGGGTAGATTCACCCCTCCACTTT
few,TRBJ1-2,.,TRBV5-1,CASSLTRDIPGYTF,TGCGCCAGCAGCTTGACCCGGGACATTCCTGGCTACACCTTC
.,TRBJ2-7,.,TRBV21-1,CASSKSDRNYEQYF,TGTGCCAGCAGCAAGTCGGACAGAAACTACGAGCAGTACTTC
.,TRBJ1-5,.,TRBV30,CAWSGLNTDQPQHF,TGTGCCTGGAGTGGGCTGAACACAGATCAGCCCCAGCATTTT
.,TRBJ2-5,.,TRBV10-3,CAISESQQETQYF,TGTGCCATCAGTGAGTCCCAACAAGAGACCCAGTACTTC
.,TRBJ1-2,.,TRBV21-1,CASSTQGADGYTF,TGTGCCAGCAGCACCCAGGGGGCAGATGGCTACACCTTC
.,TRBJ1-6,TRBD1,TRBV6-5,CASGSTRQGNSPLHF,TGTGCCAGCGGATCGACTCGACAGGGCAATTCACCCCTCCACTTT
.,TRBJ2-1,.,TRBV3-1/TRBV3-2,CASSLGANNEQFF,TGTGCCAGCAGCCTTGGAGCAAACAATGAGCAGTTCTTC
.,TRBJ2-7,.,TRBV5-6,CASSFTGISYEQYF,TGTGCCAGCAGCTTTACGGGGATCTCCTACGAGCAGTACTTC
.,TRBJ2-3,.,TRBV6-2/TRBV6-3,CASSSLAADTQYF,TGTGCCAGCAGTTCCCTGGCAGCAGATACGCAGTATTTT
.,TRBJ1-1,.,TRBV5-1,CASSLDRVTEAFF,TGCGCCAGCAGCTTGGACAGGGTTACTGAAGCTTTCTTT
once,TRBJ2-3,.,TRBV30,CAWTQQEGHNTDTQYF,TGTGCCTGGACGCAACAGGAGGGCCATAACACAGATACGCAGTATTTT
.,TRBJ2-1,TRBD1,TRBV7-2,CASSLVWGTGEYNEQFF,TGTGCCAGCAGCTTAGTTTGGGGGACAGGGGAGTACAATGAGCAGTTCTTC
once,TRBJ2-5,.,TRBV24-1,CATSGGGSQETQYF,TGTGCCACCAGTGGTGGGGGCAGCCAAGAGACCCAGTACTTC